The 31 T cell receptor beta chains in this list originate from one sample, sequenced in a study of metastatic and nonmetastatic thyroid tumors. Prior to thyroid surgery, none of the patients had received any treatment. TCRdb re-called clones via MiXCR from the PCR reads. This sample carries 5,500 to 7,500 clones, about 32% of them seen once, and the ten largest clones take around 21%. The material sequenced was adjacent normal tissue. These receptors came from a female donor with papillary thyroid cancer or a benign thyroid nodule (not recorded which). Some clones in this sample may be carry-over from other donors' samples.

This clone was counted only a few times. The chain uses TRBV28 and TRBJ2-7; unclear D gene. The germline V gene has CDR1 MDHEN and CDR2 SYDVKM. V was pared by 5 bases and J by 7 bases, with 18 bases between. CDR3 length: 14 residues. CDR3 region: CASSINLGAKEQYF. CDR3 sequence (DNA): TGTGCCAGCAGTATTAATTTAGGAGCTAAAGAGCAGTACTTC.

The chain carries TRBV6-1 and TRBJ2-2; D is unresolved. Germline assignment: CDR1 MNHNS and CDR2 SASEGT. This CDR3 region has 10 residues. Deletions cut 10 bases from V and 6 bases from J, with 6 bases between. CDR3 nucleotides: TGTGCCACCGTCGCCGGGGAGCTGTTTTTT. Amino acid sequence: CATVAGELFF.

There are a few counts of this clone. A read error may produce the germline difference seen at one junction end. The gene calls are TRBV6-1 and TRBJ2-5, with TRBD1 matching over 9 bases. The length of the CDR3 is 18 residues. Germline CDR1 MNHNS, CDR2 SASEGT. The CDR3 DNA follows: TGTGCCAGCAGTGCCCCGACAGGGGGGGTCAATTCGCGAGAGGCCCAGTACTTC. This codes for CASSAPTGGVNSREAQYF.

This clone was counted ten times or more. The CDR3 DNA reads TGTGCCAGCAGCTGGGGGACAGTTGAAGCTTTCTTT. It translates to CASSWGTVEAFF. This chain uses TRBV5-4 with TRBJ1-1; 7 bases line up with TRBD1. The CDR3 totals 12 residues. The V gene end was trimmed by 3 bases and the J gene end by 7 bases; junction bases not matched to a gene: 3. Germline V CDR1 and CDR2: SGHNT, YYREEE (reference sequence). The full variable domain, rest sourced from reference TRBV5-4 and TRBJ1-1, is ETGVTQSPTHLIKTRGQQVTLRCSSQSGHNTVSWYQQALGQGPQFIFQYYREEENGRGNFPPRFSGLQFPNYSSELNVNALELDDSALYLCASSWGTVEAFFGQGTRLTVV.

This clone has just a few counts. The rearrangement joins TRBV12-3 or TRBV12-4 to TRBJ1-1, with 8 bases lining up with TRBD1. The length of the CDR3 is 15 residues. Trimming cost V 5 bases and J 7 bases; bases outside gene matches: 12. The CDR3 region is CASSPRTGSPFEAFF. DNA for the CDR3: TGTGCCAGCAGTCCCCGGACAGGGTCTCCCTTTGAAGCTTTCTTT.

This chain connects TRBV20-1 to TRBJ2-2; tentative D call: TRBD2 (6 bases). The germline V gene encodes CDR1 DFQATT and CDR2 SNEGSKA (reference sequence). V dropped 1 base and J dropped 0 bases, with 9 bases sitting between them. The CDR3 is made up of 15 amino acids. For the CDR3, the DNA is TGCAGTGCTAGAGTTGGCGGGACGAACACCGGGGAGCTGTTTTTT. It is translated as CSARVGGTNTGELFF.

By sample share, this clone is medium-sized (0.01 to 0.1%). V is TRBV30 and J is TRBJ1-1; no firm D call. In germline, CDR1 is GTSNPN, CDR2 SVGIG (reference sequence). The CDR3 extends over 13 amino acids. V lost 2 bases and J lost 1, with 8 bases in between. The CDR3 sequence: CAWSFGRNTEAFF. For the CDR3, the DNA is TGTGCCTGGAGTTTCGGACGGAACACTGAAGCTTTCTTT.

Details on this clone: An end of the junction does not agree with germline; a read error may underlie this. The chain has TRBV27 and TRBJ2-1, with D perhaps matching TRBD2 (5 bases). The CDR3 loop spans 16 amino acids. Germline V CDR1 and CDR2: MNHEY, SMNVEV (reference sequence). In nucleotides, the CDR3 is TGTGCCAGCAGTCTATCCCCCGAACCGGGGTACAATGAGCAGTTCTTC. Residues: CASSLSPEPGYNEQFF.

The CDR3 here is CASSYSYRDTGELFF. The CDR3 DNA reads as TGTGCCAGCAGTTACTCCTACAGGGACACCGGGGAGCTGTTTTTT. The chain links TRBV6-6 to TRBJ2-2, with D tentatively TRBD1 (6 bases). The V and J ends lost 0 bases and 3 bases respectively, with 8 bases between them. The CDR3 length is 15 residues. Germline CDR1 reads MNHNY; CDR2 reads SVGAGI (reference sequence).

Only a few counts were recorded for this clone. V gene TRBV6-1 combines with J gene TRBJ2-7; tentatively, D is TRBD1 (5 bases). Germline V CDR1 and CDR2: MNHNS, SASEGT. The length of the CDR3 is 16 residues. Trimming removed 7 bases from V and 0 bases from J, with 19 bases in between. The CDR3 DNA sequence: TGTGCCAGCACTGCCCGGATGACAGTAGCCTCCTACGAGCAGTACTTC. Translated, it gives CASTARMTVASYEQYF.

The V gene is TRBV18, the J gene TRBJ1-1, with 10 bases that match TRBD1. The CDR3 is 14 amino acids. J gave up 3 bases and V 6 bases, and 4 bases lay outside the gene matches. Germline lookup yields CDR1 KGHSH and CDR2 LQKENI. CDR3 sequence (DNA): TGTGCCAGCTCGCCGGACAGGGGGGACACTGAAGCTTTCTTT. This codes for CASSPDRGDTEAFF.

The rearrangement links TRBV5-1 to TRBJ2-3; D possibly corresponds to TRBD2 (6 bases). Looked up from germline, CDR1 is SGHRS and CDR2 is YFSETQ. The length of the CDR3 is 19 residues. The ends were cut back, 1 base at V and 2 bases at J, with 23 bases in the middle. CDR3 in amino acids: CASSLTASSGRLPTDTQYF. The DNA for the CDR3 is TGCGCCAGCAGCTTGACCGCGTCGAGCGGGCGGCTCCCCACAGATACGCAGTATTTT. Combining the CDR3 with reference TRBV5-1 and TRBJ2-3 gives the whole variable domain KAGVTQTPRYLIKTRGQQVTLSCSPISGHRSVSWYQQTPGQGLQFLFEYFSETQRNKGNFPGRFSGRQFSNSRSEMNVSTLELGDSALYLCASSLTASSGRLPTDTQYFGPGTRLTVL.

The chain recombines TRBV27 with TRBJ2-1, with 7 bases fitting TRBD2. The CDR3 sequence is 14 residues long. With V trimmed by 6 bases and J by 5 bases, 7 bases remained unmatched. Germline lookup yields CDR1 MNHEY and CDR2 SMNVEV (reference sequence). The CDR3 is CASRPGLVHNEQFF. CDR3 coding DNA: TGTGCCAGCAGGCCAGGACTAGTCCACAATGAGCAGTTCTTC.

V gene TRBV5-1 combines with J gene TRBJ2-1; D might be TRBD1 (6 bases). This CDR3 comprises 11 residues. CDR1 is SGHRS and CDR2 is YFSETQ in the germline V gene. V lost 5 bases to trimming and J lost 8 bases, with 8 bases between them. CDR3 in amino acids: CASRQGHEQFF. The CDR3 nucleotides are TGCGCCAGCAGACAGGGCCATGAGCAGTTCTTC.

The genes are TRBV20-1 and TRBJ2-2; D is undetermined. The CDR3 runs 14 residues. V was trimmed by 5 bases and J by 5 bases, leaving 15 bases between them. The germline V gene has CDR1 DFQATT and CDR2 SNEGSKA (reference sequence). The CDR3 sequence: CSADLSSGTGELFF. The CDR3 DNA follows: TGCAGTGCTGACCTCTCTAGTGGTACCGGGGAGCTGTTTTTT.

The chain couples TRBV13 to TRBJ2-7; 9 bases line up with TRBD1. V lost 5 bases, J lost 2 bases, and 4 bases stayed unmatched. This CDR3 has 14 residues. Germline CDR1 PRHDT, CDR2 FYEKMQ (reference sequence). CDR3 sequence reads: CASSPGTGTYEQYV. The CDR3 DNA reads TGTGCCAGCAGCCCGGGGACAGGGACCTACGAGCAGTACGTC.

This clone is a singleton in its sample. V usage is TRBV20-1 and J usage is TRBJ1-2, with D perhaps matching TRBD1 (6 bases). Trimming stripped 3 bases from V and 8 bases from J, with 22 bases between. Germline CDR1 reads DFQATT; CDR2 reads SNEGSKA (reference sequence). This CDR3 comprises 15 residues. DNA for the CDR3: TGCAGTGCTAGTGAGTTAAGGGGGGTTCCGGAAGGCTACACCTTC. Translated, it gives CSASELRGVPEGYTF.

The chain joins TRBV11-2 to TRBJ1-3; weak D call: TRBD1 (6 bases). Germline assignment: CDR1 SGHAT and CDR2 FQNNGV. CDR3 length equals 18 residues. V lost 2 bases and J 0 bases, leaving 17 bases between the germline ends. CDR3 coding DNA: TGTGCCAGCAGCTTATCCAGGGGCAGACTCTTCTCTGGAAACACCATATATTTT. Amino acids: CASSLSRGRLFSGNTIYF.

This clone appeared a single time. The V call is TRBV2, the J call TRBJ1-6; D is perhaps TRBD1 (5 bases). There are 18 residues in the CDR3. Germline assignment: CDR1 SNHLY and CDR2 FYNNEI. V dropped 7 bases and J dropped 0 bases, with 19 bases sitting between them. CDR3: CASTGGPGSISYNSPLHF. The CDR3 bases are TGTGCCAGCACCGGGGGTCCAGGGTCCATCTCCTATAATTCACCCCTCCACTTT.

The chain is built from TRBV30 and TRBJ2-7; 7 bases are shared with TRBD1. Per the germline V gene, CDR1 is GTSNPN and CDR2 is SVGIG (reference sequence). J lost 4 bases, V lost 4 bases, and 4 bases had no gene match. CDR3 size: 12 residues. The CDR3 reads CAWTRGPYEQYF. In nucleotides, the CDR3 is TGTGCCTGGACGAGGGGGCCTTACGAGCAGTACTTC.

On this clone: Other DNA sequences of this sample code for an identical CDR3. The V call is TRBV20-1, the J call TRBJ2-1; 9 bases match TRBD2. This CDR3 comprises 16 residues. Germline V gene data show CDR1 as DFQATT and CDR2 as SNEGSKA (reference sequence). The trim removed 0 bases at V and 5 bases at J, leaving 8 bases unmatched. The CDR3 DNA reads TGCAGTGCTAGAGATTACCTAGCGGGACTGGACAATGAGCAGTTCTTC. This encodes CSARDYLAGLDNEQFF.

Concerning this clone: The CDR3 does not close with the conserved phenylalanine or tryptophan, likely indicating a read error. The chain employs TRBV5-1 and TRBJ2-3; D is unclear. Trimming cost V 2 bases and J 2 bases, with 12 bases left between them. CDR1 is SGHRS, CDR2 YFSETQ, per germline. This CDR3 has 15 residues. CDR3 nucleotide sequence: TGCGCCAGCAGCTTCGTGGCTAGTTACACAGATACGCAGTATCTT. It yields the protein CASSFVASYTDTQYL.

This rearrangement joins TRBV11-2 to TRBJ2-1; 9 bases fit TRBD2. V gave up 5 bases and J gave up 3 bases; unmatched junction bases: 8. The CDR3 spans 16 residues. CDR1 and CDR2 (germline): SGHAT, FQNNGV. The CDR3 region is CASSRVAGVNYNEQFF. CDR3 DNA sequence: TGTGCCAGCAGCCGAGTAGCGGGGGTCAACTACAATGAGCAGTTCTTC.

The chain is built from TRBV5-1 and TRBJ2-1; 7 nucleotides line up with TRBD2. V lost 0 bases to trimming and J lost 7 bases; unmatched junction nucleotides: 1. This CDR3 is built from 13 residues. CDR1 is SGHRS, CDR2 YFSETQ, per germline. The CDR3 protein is CASSLGTSNEQFF. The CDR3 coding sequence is TGCGCCAGCAGCTTGGGGACTAGTAATGAGCAGTTCTTC.

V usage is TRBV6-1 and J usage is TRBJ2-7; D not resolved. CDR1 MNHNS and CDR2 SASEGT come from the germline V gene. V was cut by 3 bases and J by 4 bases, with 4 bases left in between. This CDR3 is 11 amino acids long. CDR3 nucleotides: TGTGCCAGCAGTGATGGTTACGAGCAGTACTTC. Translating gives CASSDGYEQYF.

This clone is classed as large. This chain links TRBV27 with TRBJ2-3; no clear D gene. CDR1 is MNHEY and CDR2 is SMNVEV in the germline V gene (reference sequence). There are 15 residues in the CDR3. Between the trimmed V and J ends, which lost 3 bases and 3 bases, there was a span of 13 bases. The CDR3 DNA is TGTGCCAGCAGTTTGAGGACCCAGCAAACAGATACGCAGTATTTT. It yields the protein CASSLRTQQTDTQYF.

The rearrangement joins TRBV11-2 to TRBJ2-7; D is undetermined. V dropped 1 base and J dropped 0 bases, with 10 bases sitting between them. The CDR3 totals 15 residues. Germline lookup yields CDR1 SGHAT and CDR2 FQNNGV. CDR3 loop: CASSLGWEISYEQYF. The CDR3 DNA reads TGTGCCAGCAGCTTAGGATGGGAAATCTCCTACGAGCAGTACTTC.

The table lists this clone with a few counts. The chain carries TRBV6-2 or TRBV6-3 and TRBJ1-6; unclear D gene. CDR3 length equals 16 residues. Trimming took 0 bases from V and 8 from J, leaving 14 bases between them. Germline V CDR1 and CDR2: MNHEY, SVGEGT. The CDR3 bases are TGTGCCAGCAGTTACTCGATCCACGGTGCTGATTCACCCCTCCACTTT. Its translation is CASSYSIHGADSPLHF.

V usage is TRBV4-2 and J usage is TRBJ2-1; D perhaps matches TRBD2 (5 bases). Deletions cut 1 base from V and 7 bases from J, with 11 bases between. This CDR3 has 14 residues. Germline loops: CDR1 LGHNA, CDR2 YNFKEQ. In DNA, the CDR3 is TGTGCCAGCAGCCAAGGGCACGGGGATAATGAGCAGTTCTTC. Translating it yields CASSQGHGDNEQFF.

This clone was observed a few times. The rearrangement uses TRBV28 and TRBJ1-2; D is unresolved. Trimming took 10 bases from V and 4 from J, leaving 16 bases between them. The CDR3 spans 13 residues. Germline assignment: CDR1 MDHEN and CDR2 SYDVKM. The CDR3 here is CAIQPRAVYGYTF. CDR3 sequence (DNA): TGTGCCATCCAGCCCCGGGCAGTCTATGGCTACACCTTC.

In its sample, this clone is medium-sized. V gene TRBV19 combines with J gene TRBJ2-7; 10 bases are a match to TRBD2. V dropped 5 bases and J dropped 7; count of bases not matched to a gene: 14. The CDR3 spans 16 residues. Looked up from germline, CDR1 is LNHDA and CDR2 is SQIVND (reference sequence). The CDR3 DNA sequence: TGTGCCAGTAGTGCACAAACTAGCGGGGTGGGATCGGAGCAGTACTTC. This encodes CASSAQTSGVGSEQYF.